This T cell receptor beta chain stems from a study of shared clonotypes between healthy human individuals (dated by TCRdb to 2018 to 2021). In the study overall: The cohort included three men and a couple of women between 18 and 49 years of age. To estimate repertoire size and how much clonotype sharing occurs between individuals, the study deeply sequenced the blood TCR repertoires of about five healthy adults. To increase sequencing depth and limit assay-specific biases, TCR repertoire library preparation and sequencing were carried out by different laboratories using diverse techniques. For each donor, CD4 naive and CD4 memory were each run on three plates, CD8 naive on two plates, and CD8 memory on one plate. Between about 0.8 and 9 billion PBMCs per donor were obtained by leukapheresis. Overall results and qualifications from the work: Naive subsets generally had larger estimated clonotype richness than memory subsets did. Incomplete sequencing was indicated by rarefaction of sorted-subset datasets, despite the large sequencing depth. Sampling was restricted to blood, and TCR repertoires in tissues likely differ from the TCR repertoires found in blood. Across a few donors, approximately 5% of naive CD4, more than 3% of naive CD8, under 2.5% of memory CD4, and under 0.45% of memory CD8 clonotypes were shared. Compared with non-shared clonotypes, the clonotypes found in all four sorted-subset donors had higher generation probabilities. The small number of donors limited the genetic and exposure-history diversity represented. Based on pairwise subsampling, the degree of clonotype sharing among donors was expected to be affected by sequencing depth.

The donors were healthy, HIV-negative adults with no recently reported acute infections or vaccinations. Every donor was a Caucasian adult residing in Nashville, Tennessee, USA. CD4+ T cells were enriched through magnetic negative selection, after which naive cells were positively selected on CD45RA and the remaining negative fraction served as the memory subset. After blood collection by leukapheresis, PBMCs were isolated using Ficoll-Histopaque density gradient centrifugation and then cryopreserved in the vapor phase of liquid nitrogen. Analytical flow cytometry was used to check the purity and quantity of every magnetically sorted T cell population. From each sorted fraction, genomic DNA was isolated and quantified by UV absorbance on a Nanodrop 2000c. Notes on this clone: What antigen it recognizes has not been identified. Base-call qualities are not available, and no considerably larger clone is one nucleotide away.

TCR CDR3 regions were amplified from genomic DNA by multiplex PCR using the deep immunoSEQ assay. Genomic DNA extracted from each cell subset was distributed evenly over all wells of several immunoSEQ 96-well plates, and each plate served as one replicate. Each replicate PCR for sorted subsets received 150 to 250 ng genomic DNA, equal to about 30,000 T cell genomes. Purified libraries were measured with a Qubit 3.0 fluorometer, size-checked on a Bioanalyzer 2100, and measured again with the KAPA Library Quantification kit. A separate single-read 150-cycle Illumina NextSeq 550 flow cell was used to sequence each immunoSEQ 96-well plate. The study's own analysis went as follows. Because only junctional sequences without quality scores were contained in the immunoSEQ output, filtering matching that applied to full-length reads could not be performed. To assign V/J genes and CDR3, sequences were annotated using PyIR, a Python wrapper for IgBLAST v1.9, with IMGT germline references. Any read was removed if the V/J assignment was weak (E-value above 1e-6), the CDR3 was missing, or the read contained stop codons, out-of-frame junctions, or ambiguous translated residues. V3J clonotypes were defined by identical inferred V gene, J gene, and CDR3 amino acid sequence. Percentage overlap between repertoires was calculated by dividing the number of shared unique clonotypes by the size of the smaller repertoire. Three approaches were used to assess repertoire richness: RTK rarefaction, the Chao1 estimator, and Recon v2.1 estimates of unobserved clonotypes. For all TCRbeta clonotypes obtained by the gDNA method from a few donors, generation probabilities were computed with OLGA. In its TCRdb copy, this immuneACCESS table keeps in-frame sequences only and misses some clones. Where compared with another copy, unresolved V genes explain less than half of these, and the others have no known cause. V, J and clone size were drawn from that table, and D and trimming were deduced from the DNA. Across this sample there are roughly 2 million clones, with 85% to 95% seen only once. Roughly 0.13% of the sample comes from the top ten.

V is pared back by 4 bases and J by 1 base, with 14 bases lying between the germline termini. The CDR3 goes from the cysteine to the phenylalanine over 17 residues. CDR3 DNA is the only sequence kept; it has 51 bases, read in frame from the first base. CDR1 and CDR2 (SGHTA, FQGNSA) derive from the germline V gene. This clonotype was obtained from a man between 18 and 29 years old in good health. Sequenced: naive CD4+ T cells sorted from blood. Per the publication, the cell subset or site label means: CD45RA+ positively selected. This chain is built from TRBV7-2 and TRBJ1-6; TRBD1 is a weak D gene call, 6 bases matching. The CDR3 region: CASSSNGGPSYNSPLHF. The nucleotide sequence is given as TGTGCCAGCAGCTCCAACGGGGGGCCATCCTATAATTCACCCCTCCACTTT. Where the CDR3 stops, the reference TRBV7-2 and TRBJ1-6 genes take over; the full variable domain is GAGVSQSPSNKVTEKGKDVELRCDPISGHTALYWYRQSLGQGLEFLIYFQGNSAPDKSGLPSDRFSAERTGGSVSTLTIQRTQQEDSAVYLCASSSNGGPSYNSPLHFGNGTRLTVT.